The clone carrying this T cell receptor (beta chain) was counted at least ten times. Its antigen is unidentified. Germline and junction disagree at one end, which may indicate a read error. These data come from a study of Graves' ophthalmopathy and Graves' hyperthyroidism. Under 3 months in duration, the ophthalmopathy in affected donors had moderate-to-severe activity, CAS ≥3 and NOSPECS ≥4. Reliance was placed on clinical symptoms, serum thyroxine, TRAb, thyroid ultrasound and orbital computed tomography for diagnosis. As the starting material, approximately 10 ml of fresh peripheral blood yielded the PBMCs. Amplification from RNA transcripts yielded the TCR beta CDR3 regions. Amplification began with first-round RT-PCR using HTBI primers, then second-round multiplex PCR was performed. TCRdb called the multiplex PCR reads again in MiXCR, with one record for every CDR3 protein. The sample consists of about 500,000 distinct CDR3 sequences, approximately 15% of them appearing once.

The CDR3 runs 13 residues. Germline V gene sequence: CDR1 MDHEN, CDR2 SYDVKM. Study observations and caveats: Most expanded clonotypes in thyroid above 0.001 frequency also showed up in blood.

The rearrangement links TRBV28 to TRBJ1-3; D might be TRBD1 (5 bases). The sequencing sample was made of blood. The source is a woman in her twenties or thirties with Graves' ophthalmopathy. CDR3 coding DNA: TGTGCCAGCAGTTTAAATGGGGGAAACGCCATATATTTT. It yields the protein CASSLNGGNAIYF.